The 6 T cell receptor beta chains in this list originate from one sample, sequenced in a study of Ad26.COV2.S vaccination and SARS-CoV-2 variants. The assay was immunoSEQ multiplex PCR, and TCRdb's table has in-frame clones only and misses some. Here the sample spans about 450,000 clones, about 91% being singletons. Treatment given: roughly 19 received Ad26.COV2.S at low or high dose, single or two shots; five or six received placebo; per-sample allocation not given. Day 63 after the first vaccine or placebo injection was the time point for sampling. The material sequenced was peripheral blood, taken in a trial of Ad26.COV2.S vaccine versus placebo. All receptors come from a person aged 18-60 years who received the Ad26.COV2.S COVID-19 vaccine or a placebo.

In DNA, the CDR3 is TGTGCCAGCAGCGTGGGACAGGGGGCTACTGGAAACACCATATATTTT. Translation gives CASSVGQGATGNTIYF. The chain is built from TRBV2 and TRBJ1-3, with 12 bases aligning to TRBD1. The germline V gene has CDR1 SNHLY and CDR2 FYNNEI. The CDR3 sequence is 16 residues long. J was trimmed by 2 bases and V by 6 bases; bases with no gene match: 5.

The J gene is TRBJ1-4, the V gene TRBV19, with D possibly matching TRBD1 (5 bases). From germline, CDR1 is LNHDA and CDR2 SQIVND (reference sequence). This CDR3 spans 17 amino acids. V gave up 5 bases and J gave up 6 bases, with 22 bases separating them. The CDR3: CASSRLRGGSFYEKLFF. The CDR3 coding sequence is TGTGCCAGTAGTCGTCTGCGGGGCGGCAGTTTTTATGAAAAACTGTTTTTT.

This CDR3 reads CASSYSNPSGGNEQFF. The CDR3 bases are TGTGCCAGCAGTTACTCGAATCCGTCAGGGGGGAATGAGCAGTTCTTC. J is TRBJ2-1 and V is TRBV6-5; D is possibly TRBD1 (7 bases). CDR1 is MNHEY and CDR2 is SVGAGI in the germline V gene. The CDR3 extends over 16 amino acids. Between the trimmed V and J ends, which lost 0 bases and 7 bases, there was a span of 16 bases.

In DNA, the CDR3 is TGTGCCAGCAGCTTTGGTGAAGCTTTCTTT. Translation gives CASSFGEAFF. The chain recombines TRBV7-9 with TRBJ1-1; D is ambiguous. The CDR3 loop spans 10 amino acids. Germline V gene lookup returns CDR1 SEHNR and CDR2 FQNEAQ (reference sequence). V was trimmed by 3 bases and J by 7 bases, leaving 3 bases between them.

The J gene is TRBJ2-2, the V gene TRBV24-1; 8 bases agree with TRBD2. Trimming cost V 4 bases and J 5 bases; bases outside gene matches: 8. The germline CDR1 and CDR2 sequences are KGHDR and SFDVKD. The CDR3 has 16 residues. CDR3 DNA sequence: TGTGCCACCAGTGACCCGACTAGCGCAAGGACCGGGGAGCTGTTTTTT. Its translation is CATSDPTSARTGELFF.

V is TRBV4-2 and J is TRBJ1-5, with TRBD1 matching over 7 bases. The CDR3 is made up of 16 amino acids. CDR1 LGHNA and CDR2 YNFKEQ come from the germline V gene. The ends lost 2 bases at V and 5 bases at J; junction bases unmatched: 9. CDR3 in amino acids: CASSQWAGGTHQPQHF. Here the CDR3 DNA reads TGTGCCAGCAGCCAATGGGCAGGGGGGACGCATCAGCCCCAGCATTTT.